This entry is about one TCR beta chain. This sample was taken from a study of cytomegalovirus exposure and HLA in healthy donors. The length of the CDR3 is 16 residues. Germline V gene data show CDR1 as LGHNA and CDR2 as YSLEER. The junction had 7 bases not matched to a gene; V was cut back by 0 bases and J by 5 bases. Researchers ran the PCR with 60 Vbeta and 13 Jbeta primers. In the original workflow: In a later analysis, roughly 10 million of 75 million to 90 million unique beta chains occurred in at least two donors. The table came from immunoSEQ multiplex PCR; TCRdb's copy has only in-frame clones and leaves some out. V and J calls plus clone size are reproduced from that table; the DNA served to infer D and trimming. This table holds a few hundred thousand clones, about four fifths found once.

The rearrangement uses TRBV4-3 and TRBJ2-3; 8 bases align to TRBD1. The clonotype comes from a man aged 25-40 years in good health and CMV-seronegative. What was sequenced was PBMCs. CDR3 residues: CASSQEPRGQGDTQYF. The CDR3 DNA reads TGCGCCAGCAGCCAAGAACCCAGGGGGCAGGGAGATACGCAGTATTTT.